Shown below are 27 T cell receptor beta chains from a single sample sequenced in a study of blood T cell repertoires in COVID-19. Generated by immunoSEQ multiplex PCR, the TCRdb table keeps only in-frame clones and is missing some. This table holds over 150,000 clones, 85% found once. The specimen sequenced was peripheral blood. These receptors came from an elderly woman with COVID-19, enrolled during active disease.

The chain couples TRBV5-1 to TRBJ2-1; 7 bases are a match to TRBD1. V lost 2 bases to trimming and J lost 1 base; unmatched junction nucleotides: 3. The CDR3 length is 15 residues. Looked up from germline, CDR1 is SGHRS and CDR2 is YFSETQ. CDR3 sequence reads: CASSLDRDSYNEQFF. Written as DNA, the CDR3 is TGCGCCAGCAGCTTAGACAGGGATTCCTACAATGAGCAGTTCTTC.

This clone was seen a handful of times. This chain joins TRBV24-1 and TRBJ2-1; possible D gene TRBD2, 6 bases. The V gene lost 1 base and the J gene lost 4 bases, with 7 bases spanning the gap. The germline gives CDR1 KGHDR, CDR2 SFDVKD. CDR3 length: 14 residues. CDR3 coding DNA: TGTGCCACCAGTGATTTTGGAGGGTACAATGAGCAGTTCTTC. It is translated as CATSDFGGYNEQFF.

This clone was detected only a few times. The chain couples TRBV11-2 to TRBJ1-4; D is ambiguous. V lost 1 base and J lost 8, with 8 bases in between. This CDR3 is 13 amino acids long. The germline V gene has CDR1 SGHAT and CDR2 FQNNGV. CDR3 coding DNA: TGTGCCAGCAGCTTAGGGGCGCGAGAAAAACTGTTTTTT. Translating gives CASSLGAREKLFF.

The chain has TRBV6-4 and TRBJ2-3; tentatively, D is TRBD2 (6 bases). The CDR3 extends over 13 amino acids. V dropped 6 bases and J dropped 0 bases, with 7 bases sitting between them. The germline V gene encodes CDR1 MRHNA and CDR2 SNTAGT. CDR3 DNA: TGTGCCAGCAGCGGGAGTAGCACAGATACGCAGTATTTT. It encodes CASSGSSTDTQYF.

V gene TRBV6-1 combines with J gene TRBJ1-5; TRBD1 matches 12 bases. The CDR3 covers 18 residues. V dropped 4 bases and J dropped 0; count of bases not matched to a gene: 7. CDR1 and CDR2 (germline): MNHNS, SASEGT. The CDR3 region is CASSGGTGGIYSNQPQHF. CDR3 nucleotides: TGTGCCAGCAGTGGGGGGACAGGGGGCATTTATAGCAATCAGCCCCAGCATTTT.

This chain uses TRBV28 with TRBJ2-3, with 12 bases identical to TRBD2. This CDR3 region has 17 residues. Germline V gene data show CDR1 as MDHEN and CDR2 as SYDVKM. Losses at the gene ends were 7 bases for V and 5 bases for J; bases not matched to a gene: 13. The CDR3 sequence: CASIPPLLAGGLDTQYF. CDR3 nucleotides: TGTGCCAGCATACCACCCCTACTAGCGGGAGGTCTAGATACGCAGTATTTT.

The chain is built from TRBV7-2 and TRBJ2-1, with TRBD2 matching 8 bases. The V gene end was trimmed by 10 bases and the J gene end by 1 base; junction bases not matched to a gene: 6. Germline V gives CDR1 SGHTA, CDR2 FQGNSA. CDR3 size: 14 residues. The CDR3 spells CATPRGGSYNEQFF. Written as DNA, the CDR3 is TGTGCCACCCCCCGGGGGGGTTCCTACAATGAGCAGTTCTTC.

The chain employs TRBV3-1 (or the pseudogene TRBV3-2) and TRBJ2-1, with 8 bases fitting TRBD2. Looked up from germline, CDR1 is LGHDT and CDR2 is YNNKEL (reference sequence). V lost 5 bases to trimming and J lost 0 bases; unmatched junction nucleotides: 3. This CDR3 contains 15 residues. The CDR3 is CASSAGGGSYNEQFF. DNA for the CDR3: TGTGCCAGCAGCGCCGGGGGGGGCTCCTACAATGAGCAGTTCTTC.

V gene TRBV27 combines with J gene TRBJ2-3; 9 bases match TRBD2. The germline CDR1 and CDR2 sequences are MNHEY and SMNVEV (reference sequence). V dropped 6 bases and J dropped 7; count of bases not matched to a gene: 11. This CDR3 region has 15 residues. Here the CDR3 DNA reads TGTGCCAGCAGGTCCCCCGGCGGGGGGGTTCATACGCAGTATTTT. Translation gives CASRSPGGGVHTQYF.

The chain combines TRBV3-1 (or the pseudogene TRBV3-2) with TRBJ1-6; unclear D gene. The CDR3 length is 15 residues. Germline CDR1 LGHDT, CDR2 YNNKEL (reference sequence). V lost 1 base to trimming and J lost 0 bases, with 4 bases between them. DNA for the CDR3: TGTGCCAGCAGCCAAGTTAGCTCCTATAATTCACCCCTCCACTTT. Its translation is CASSQVSSYNSPLHF.

V usage is TRBV18 and J usage is TRBJ1-5, with D possibly matching TRBD1 (6 bases). Trimming cost V 4 bases and J 6 bases, with 16 bases left between them. The CDR3 has 15 residues. Germline V gives CDR1 KGHSH, CDR2 LQKENI. CDR3 protein: CASSRAEQGPQPQHF. CDR3 sequence (DNA): TGTGCCAGCTCACGGGCGGAACAGGGTCCTCAGCCCCAGCATTTT.

V gene TRBV6-4 combines with J gene TRBJ2-5, with D perhaps TRBD1 (6 bases). The length of the CDR3 is 11 residues. The V and J ends lost 9 bases and 5 bases respectively, with 10 bases between them. Germline V gene sequence: CDR1 MRHNA, CDR2 SNTAGT. CDR3 DNA: TGTGCCAGACAGGGCGGGGAGACCCAGTACTTC. Translation gives CARQGGETQYF.

This chain connects TRBV6-1 to TRBJ1-5; the match to TRBD1 covers 8 bases. Germline loops: CDR1 MNHNS, CDR2 SASEGT. V lost 1 base, J lost 6 bases, and 2 bases stayed unmatched. This CDR3 region has 14 residues. The CDR3 spells CASSEGTGFQPQHF. CDR3 DNA sequence: TGTGCCAGCAGTGAAGGGACAGGGTTTCAGCCCCAGCATTTT.

The V and J genes are TRBV7-2 and TRBJ2-5; D unresolved. CDR1 SGHTA and CDR2 FQGNSA come from the germline V gene. The CDR3 totals 13 residues. V gave up 7 bases and J gave up 9 bases, with 18 bases separating them. In DNA, the CDR3 is TGTGCCAGCACAGCGACGGGTTCCCCCGCCCAGTACTTC. Encoded protein: CASTATGSPAQYF.

The chain couples TRBV6-6 to TRBJ1-5; TRBD1 aligns across 9 bases. The ends lost 2 bases at V and 7 bases at J; junction bases unmatched: 6. From germline, CDR1 is MNHNY and CDR2 SVGAGI (reference sequence). This CDR3 has 15 amino acids. CDR3 loop: CASSYVGTGNQPQHF. CDR3 in DNA: TGTGCCAGCAGTTACGTGGGGACAGGGAACCAGCCCCAGCATTTT.

The CDR3 loop is CASSRLAGSLYNEQFF. CDR3 sequence (DNA): TGTGCCAGCAGCCGGCTAGCGGGAAGTCTATACAATGAGCAGTTCTTC. The gene calls are TRBV7-8 and TRBJ2-1, with 9 positions matching TRBD2. This CDR3 has 16 residues. With 5 bases clipped from V and 4 bases from J, the junction kept 9 bases outside the gene matches. Germline V CDR1 and CDR2: SGHVS, FQNEAQ.

This chain connects TRBV6-6 to TRBJ1-1; 9 nucleotides align to TRBD1. This CDR3 region has 14 residues. Germline CDR1 and CDR2: MNHNY and SVGAGI (reference sequence). The junction had 3 bases not matched to a gene; V was cut back by 5 bases and J by 2 bases. The CDR3 coding sequence is TGTGCCAGCAGTCCGGACAGGGGAAACACTGAAGCTTTCTTT. Its translation: CASSPDRGNTEAFF.

The chain combines TRBV2 with TRBJ2-5, with a tentative D call TRBD1 (6 bases). The V gene lost 6 bases and the J gene lost 2 bases, with 10 bases spanning the gap. The CDR3 runs 13 residues. Per germline, CDR1 SNHLY and CDR2 FYNNEI. The CDR3, as DNA: TGTGCCAGCAGACGGACAGTACAAGAGACCCAGTACTTC. Translating it yields CASRRTVQETQYF.

Here the CDR3 DNA reads TGCAGCGTTGACGGGGATGGCTACACCTTC. This sequence encodes CSVDGDGYTF. The chain combines TRBV29-1 with TRBJ1-2; D unclear. Germline values: CDR1 SQVTM, CDR2 ANQGSEA. Trimming removed 3 bases at V and 6 bases at J, with 5 bases between. This CDR3 is built from 10 residues. Full variable domain (rest looked up from reference TRBV29-1 and TRBJ1-2): SAVISQKPSRDICQRGTSLTIQCQVDSQVTMMFWYRQQPGQSLTLIATANQGSEATYESGFVIDKFPISRPNLTFSTLTVSNMSPEDSSIYLCSVDGDGYTFGSGTRLTVV.

The chain carries TRBV2 and TRBJ1-6; 8 bases align to TRBD1. Per germline, CDR1 SNHLY and CDR2 FYNNEI. V was pared by 5 bases and J by 9 bases, with 3 bases of the junction left unmatched. CDR3 length: 13 residues. This CDR3 reads CASSRDRTSPLHF. DNA of the CDR3: TGTGCCAGCAGTAGGGACAGGACTTCACCCCTCCACTTT. The variable domain in full, completed from reference TRBV2 and TRBJ1-6, reads EPEVTQTPSHQVTQMGQEVILRCVPISNHLYFYWYRQILGQKVEFLVSFYNNEISEKSEIFDDQFSVERPDGSNFTLKIRSTKLEDSAMYFCASSRDRTSPLHFGNGTRLTVT.

The rearrangement joins TRBV7-9 to TRBJ2-7, with D tentatively TRBD2 (5 bases). V lost 8 bases, J lost 0 bases, and 11 bases lay in between. There are 13 residues in the CDR3. The V gene's germline CDR1 is SEHNR and CDR2 FQNEAQ (reference sequence). The CDR3 loop reads CASGRTGSYEQYF. In DNA form, the CDR3 reads TGTGCCAGCGGGAGAACCGGCTCCTACGAGCAGTACTTC.

The genes are TRBV19 and TRBJ1-5, with a possible D match to TRBD1 (5 bases). This CDR3 contains 15 residues. The V gene's germline CDR1 is LNHDA and CDR2 SQIVND (reference sequence). Between the trimmed V and J ends, which lost 0 bases and 3 bases, there was a span of 9 bases. The CDR3 loop is CASSIDYRHNQPQHF. CDR3 bases: TGTGCCAGTAGTATAGATTACAGGCACAATCAGCCCCAGCATTTT.

The CDR3 sequence: CASSLNSAGNTIYF. The CDR3, as DNA: TGTGCCAGCAGCTTAAATTCGGCTGGAAACACCATATATTTT. The rearrangement links TRBV7-9 to TRBJ1-3; no clear D. Trimming removed 2 bases from V and 2 bases from J, with 7 bases in between. Per the germline V gene, CDR1 is SEHNR and CDR2 is FQNEAQ (reference sequence). The CDR3 has 14 residues.

The chain links TRBV29-1 to TRBJ2-7; no definite D call. Germline CDR1 and CDR2: SQVTM and ANQGSEA. The V and J ends lost 4 bases and 7 bases respectively, with 11 bases between them. The CDR3 is made up of 11 amino acids. For the CDR3, the DNA is TGCAGCGTTGCGGGTGCGAGGGAGCAGTACTTC. This translates into CSVAGAREQYF.

This chain connects TRBV7-3 to TRBJ2-3, with TRBD2 matching over 7 bases. This CDR3 is built from 13 residues. Per the germline V gene, CDR1 is SGHTA and CDR2 is FQGTGA. V dropped 5 bases and J dropped 3; count of bases not matched to a gene: 2. Written as DNA, the CDR3 is TGTGCCAGCAGCCGGGAGGCAACAGATACGCAGTATTTT. It codes for CASSREATDTQYF.

This sequence joins TRBV5-5 and TRBJ2-7; TRBD1 matches 9 bases. V lost 3 bases and J lost 7; bases outside the gene matches: 11. From germline, CDR1 is SGHKS and CDR2 YYEKEE (reference sequence). CDR3 length: 15 residues. The CDR3 nucleotides read TGTGCCAGCAGCTGGGGGACAGGGAGTTTACGGGAGCAGTACTTC. Translation gives CASSWGTGSLREQYF. The full variable domain, its missing parts supplied by reference TRBV5-5 and TRBJ2-7, is DAGVTQSPTHLIKTRGQQVTLRCSPISGHKSVSWYQQVLGQGPQFIFQYYEKEERGRGNFPDRFSARQFPNYSSELNVNALLLGDSALYLCASSWGTGSLREQYFGPGTRLTVT.

This clone was counted between two and nine times. This chain uses TRBV2 with TRBJ2-7; D remains ambiguous. Germline V gene sequence: CDR1 SNHLY, CDR2 FYNNEI. The CDR3 is 15 amino acids. Trimming stripped 5 bases from V and 6 bases from J, with 20 bases between. The CDR3 reads CASSLQGVHVSEQYF. The CDR3 nucleotides are TGTGCCAGCAGTTTACAAGGAGTTCATGTGAGCGAGCAGTACTTC.